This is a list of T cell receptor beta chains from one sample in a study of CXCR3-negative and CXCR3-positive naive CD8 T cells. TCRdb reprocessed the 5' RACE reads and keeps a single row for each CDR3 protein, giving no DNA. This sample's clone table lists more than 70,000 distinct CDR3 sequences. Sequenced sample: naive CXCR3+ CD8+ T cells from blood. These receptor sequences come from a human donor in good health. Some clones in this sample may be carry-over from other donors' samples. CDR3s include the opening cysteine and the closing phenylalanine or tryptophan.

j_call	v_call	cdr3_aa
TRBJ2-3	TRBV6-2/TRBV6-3	CASRNSGRATDTQYF
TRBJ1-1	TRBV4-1	CASSSQFRMNTEAFF
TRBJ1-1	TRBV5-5	CASSFLGKQGFTEAFF
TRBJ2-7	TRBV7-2	CASSHQAGSPYEQYF
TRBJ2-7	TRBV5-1	CASSLTPSYEQYF
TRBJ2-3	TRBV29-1	CSVCRGESTDTQYF
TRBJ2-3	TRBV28	CASSLFLAGGYTDTQYF
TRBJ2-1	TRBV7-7	CASSLSGGQNEQFF
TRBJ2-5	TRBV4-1	CASSQDERAQETQYF
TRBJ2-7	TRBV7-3	CASSLDYPGPYEQYF
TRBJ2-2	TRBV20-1	CSAITGATGELFF
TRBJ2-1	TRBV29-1	CSVDESSEQFF
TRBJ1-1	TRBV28	CASSLADRGTEAFF
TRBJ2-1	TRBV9	CASSIIRYDEQFF
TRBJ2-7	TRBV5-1	CASSFQAGAYEQYF
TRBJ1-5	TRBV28	CASSIQGNNQPLHF
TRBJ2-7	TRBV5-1	CASSLGWDRDNEQYF
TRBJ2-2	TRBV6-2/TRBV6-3	CASRELLSGEANTGELFF
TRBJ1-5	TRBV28	CASSLYQGEDQPQHF
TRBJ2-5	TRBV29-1	CSVEGVDRINEGQETQYF
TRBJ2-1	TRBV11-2	CASSYWTSNNEQFF
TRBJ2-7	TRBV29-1	CSVINPGSYEQYF
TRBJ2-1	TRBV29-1	CSVGPGQGNEQFF
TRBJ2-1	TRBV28	CASSFLYSGASHGNEQFF
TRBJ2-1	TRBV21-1	CASNDRFVYEQFF
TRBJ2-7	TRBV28	CAITSGTDYKQYF
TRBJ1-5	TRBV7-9	CASSQTGGDQPQHF